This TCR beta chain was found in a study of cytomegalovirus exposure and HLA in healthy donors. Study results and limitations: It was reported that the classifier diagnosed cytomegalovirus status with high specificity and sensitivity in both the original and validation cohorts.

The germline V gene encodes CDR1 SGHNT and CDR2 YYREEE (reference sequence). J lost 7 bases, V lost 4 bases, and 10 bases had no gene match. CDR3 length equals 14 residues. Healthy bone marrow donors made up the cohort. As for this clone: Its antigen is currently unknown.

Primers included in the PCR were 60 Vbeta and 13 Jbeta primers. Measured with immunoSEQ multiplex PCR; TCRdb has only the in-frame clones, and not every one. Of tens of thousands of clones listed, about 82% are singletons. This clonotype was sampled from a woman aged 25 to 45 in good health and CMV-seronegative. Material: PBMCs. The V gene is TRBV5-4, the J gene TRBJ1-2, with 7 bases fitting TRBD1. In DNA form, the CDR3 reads TGTGCCAGCAGCCCGACAGGGACGCTACTTGGCTACACCTTC. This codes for CASSPTGTLLGYTF.